This entry concerns a single T cell receptor beta chain. The data are from a study of OX40 agonist ivuxolimab in advanced cancers. Some clones are missing from TCRdb's copy, which holds only in-frame ones; the method was immunoSEQ multiplex PCR. Here the sample spans about 77,000 clones, over 85% being singletons. J lost 4 bases, V lost 6 bases, and 4 bases had no gene match. Germline values: CDR1 GTSNPN, CDR2 SVGIG (reference sequence). This CDR3 has 13 amino acids. The J gene is TRBJ1-5, the V gene TRBV30, with 9 bases fitting TRBD1. This clonotype was obtained from an adult with an advanced solid tumor such as melanoma, head and neck, liver or kidney cancer. The specimen comprised CD4+ or CD8+ T cells sorted from blood, sampled in a trial of the OX40 agonist ivuxolimab. For the CDR3, the DNA is TGTGCCTGCCAGACAGGGGGTAATCAGCCCCAGCATTTT. Protein product: CACQTGGNQPQHF.